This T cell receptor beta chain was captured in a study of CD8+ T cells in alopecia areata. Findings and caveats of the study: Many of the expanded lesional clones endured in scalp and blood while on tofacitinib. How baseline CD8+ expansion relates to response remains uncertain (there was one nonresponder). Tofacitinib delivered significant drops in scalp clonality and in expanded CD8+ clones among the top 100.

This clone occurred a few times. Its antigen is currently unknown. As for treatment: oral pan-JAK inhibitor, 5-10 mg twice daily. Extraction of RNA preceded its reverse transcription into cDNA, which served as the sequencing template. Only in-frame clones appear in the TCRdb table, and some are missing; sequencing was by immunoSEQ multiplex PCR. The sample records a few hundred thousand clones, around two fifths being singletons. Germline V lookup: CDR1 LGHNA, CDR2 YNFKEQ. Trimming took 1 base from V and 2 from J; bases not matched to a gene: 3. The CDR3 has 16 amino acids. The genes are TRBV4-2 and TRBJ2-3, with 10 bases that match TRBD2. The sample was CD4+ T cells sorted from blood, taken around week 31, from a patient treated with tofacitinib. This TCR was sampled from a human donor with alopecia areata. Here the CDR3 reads CASSQATSGFTDTQYF. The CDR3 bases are TGTGCCAGCAGCCAAGCGACTAGCGGGTTCACAGATACGCAGTATTTT.